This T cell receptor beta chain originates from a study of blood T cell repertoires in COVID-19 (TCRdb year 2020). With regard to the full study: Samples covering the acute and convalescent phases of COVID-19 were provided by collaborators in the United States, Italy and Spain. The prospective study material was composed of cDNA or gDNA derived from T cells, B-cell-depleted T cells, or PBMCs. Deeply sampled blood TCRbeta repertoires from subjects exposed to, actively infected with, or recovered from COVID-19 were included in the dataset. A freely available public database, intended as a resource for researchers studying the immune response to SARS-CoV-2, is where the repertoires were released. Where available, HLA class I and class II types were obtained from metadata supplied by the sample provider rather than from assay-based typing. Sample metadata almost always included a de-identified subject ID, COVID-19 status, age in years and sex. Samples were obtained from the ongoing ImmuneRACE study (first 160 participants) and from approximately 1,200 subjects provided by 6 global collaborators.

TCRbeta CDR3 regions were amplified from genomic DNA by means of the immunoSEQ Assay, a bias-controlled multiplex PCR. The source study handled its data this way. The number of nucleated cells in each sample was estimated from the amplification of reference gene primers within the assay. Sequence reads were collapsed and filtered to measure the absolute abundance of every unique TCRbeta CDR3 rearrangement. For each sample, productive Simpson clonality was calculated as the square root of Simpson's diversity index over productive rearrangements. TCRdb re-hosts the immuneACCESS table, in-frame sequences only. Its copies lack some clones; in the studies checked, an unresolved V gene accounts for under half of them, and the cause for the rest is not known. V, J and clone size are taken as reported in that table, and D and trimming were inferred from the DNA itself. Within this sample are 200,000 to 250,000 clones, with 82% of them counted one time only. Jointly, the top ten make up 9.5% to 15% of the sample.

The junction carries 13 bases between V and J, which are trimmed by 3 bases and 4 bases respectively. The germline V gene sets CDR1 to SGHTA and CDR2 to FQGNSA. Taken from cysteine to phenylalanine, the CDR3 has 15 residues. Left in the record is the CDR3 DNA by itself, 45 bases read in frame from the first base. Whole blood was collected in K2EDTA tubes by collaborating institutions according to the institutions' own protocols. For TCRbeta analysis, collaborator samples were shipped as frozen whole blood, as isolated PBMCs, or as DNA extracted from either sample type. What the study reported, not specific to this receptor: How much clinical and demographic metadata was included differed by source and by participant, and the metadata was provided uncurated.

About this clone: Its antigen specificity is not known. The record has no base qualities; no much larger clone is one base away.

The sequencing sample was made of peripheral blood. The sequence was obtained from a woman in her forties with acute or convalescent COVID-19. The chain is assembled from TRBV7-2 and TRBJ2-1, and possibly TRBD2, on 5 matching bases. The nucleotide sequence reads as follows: TGTGCCAGCAGCTTGATCCGAGGGCTTTACAATGAGCAGTTCTTC. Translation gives CASSLIRGLYNEQFF.